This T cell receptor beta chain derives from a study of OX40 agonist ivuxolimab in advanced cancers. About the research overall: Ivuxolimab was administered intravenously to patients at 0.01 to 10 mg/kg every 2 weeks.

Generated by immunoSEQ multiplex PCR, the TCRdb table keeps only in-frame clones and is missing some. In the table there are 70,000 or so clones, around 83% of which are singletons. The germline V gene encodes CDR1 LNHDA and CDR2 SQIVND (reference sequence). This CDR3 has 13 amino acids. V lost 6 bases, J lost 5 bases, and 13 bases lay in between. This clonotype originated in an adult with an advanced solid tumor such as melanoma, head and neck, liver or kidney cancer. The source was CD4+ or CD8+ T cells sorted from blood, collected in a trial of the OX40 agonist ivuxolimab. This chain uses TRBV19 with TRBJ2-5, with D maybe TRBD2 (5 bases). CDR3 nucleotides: TGTGCCAGTAGCAGAGGGAATCGGGAGACCCAGTACTTC. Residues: CASSRGNRETQYF.